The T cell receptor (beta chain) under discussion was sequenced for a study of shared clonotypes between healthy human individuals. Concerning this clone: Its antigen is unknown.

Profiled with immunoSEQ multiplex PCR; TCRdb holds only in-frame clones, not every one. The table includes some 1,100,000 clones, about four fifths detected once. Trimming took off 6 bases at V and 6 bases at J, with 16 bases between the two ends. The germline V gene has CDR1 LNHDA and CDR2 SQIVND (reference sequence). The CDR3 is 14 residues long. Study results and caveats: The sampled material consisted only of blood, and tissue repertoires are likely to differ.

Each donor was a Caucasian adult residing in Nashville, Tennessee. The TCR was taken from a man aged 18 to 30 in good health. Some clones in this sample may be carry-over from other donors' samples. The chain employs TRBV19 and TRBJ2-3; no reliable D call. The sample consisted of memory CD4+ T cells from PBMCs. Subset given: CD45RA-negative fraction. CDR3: CASSPRSQMDTQYF. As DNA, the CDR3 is TGTGCCAGTAGCCCGCGGAGCCAGATGGATACGCAGTATTTT.